This TCR beta chain is drawn from a study of blood T cells in healthy people across ages. Study-wide points: Per million T cells, TCR beta diversity dropped about linearly as age rose.

Germline CDR1 MGHRA, CDR2 YSYEKL. CDR3 length: 16 amino acids. Losses at the gene ends were 4 bases for V and 2 bases for J; bases not matched to a gene: 9. A second PCR of 7 to 11 cycles used a sample-barcoded 5' primer and a J-beta primer mix. Template switching added a 12-random-nucleotide identifier to every cDNA molecule. Each CDR3 protein is one row after TCRdb ran MiXCR on the 5' RACE reads. The sample contains roughly 550,000 distinct CDR3 sequences, about 24% of which appear only once. This clonotype was counted only a few times. Its cognate antigen is unknown. Lacking the conserved final phenylalanine or tryptophan, this CDR3 likely reflects a read error. The sample was also linked to a second study, of T cells of mothers and their children. As reported in that work: Over 8 million reads per mother and roughly 3 million per child were obtained.

The TCR was taken from a boy between 10 and 17 years old in good health. Sequences were obtained from blood. The chain combines TRBV4-1 with TRBJ2-5, with TRBD2 matching 8 bases. The CDR3 nucleotides are TGCGCCAGCAGCCCCAGAAGTACTAGCGGACAAGAGACCCAGTACCTC. Encoded protein: CASSPRSTSGQETQYL.